Ten or more counts support the clone carrying this T cell receptor (beta chain). Its antigen is still unknown. The data stem from a study of regulatory T cells in long-lasting Graves disease. Turning to the study itself: The criterion for persistent Graves' disease was over 5 years of antithyroid drugs with positive TSH receptor antibodies. Study results and caveats: Exclusively peripheral blood, rather than thyroid tissue, was studied.

Time point here: persistent/refractory GD, antithyroid drugs over 5 years with positive TRAb. PBMC-extracted RNA yielded the TCR library. The guidelines of the American Thyroid Association were the basis for diagnosing Graves' disease. CDR3 length: 14 residues. Germline CDR1 and CDR2: LNHNV and YYDKDF (reference sequence). V was clipped by 2 bases and J by 0 bases, with 7 bases between them. Arm-PCR of CDR3 regions and iRepertoire HTBI primers were the basis on which TCR beta libraries were built. TCRdb analysed the multiplex PCR reads with MiXCR anew, one entry per CDR3 protein. The top ten hold about a quarter of the sample, which has around 400,000 distinct CDR3 sequences, around 20% seen once.

Sequenced here: peripheral blood mononuclear cells (PBMCs), sampled when the disease was refractory, from a patient treated with antithyroid drugs. The chain has TRBV15 and TRBJ1-1; D uncertain. The clonotype was recovered from a female donor with Graves disease. The CDR3 nucleotides read TGTGCCACCAGCAGACGTGACCTGAACACTGAAGCTTTCTTT. Translating gives CATSRRDLNTEAFF.